This entry lists 22 T cell receptor beta chains sequenced from one sample in a study of blood T cell repertoires in COVID-19. This table comes from immunoSEQ multiplex PCR, and its TCRdb copy is limited to in-frame clones, with some not included. The sample carries roughly 220,000 clones, 84% recorded once. The specimen was PBMCs or T cells enriched from blood (not recorded which). These receptors came from a woman aged 40 to 50 who had recovered from COVID-19.

CDR3 sequence reads: CAWWIPGQGAYFGNTIYF. CDR3 coding DNA: TGTGCCTGGTGGATTCCGGGACAGGGGGCCTATTTTGGAAACACCATATATTTT. The gene calls are TRBV30 and TRBJ1-3; 12 bases map to TRBD1. Germline lookup yields CDR1 GTSNPN and CDR2 SVGIG (reference sequence). CDR3 length: 18 amino acids. Trimming removed 5 bases from V and 3 bases from J; junction bases left unmatched: 14.

The chain carries TRBV7-9 and TRBJ2-3; no clear D. The CDR3 runs 14 residues. Germline values: CDR1 SEHNR, CDR2 FQNEAQ (reference sequence). Trimming took 6 bases from V and 2 from J, leaving 12 bases between them. The CDR3 loop is CASRESRPTDTQYF. The CDR3 region has the DNA TGTGCCAGCAGGGAATCTAGACCCACAGATACGCAGTATTTT.

The chain links TRBV28 to TRBJ1-5; TRBD1 aligns across 7 bases. The germline gives CDR1 MDHEN, CDR2 SYDVKM. CDR3 length equals 16 residues. The junction had 8 bases not matched to a gene; V was cut back by 6 bases and J by 0 bases. CDR3 sequence reads: CASRGSGQYSNQPQHF. The CDR3 DNA is TGTGCCAGCAGGGGTTCGGGACAGTATAGCAATCAGCCCCAGCATTTT. Full variable domain (outside the CDR3, taken from reference TRBV28 and TRBJ1-5): DVKVTQSSRYLVKRTGEKVFLECVQDMDHENMFWYRQDPGLGLRLIYFSYDVKMKEKGDIPEGYSVSREKKERFSLILESASTNQTSMYLCASRGSGQYSNQPQHFGDGTRLSIL.

Here the CDR3 reads CSVFQGAEGQFF. For the CDR3, the DNA is TGCAGCGTGTTCCAGGGGGCGGAGGGGCAGTTCTTC. V gene TRBV29-1 combines with J gene TRBJ2-1, with 8 bases identical to TRBD1. There are 12 residues in the CDR3. V shed 6 bases, J shed 12 bases, and the junction held 10 bases outside the gene matches. Germline CDR1 SQVTM, CDR2 ANQGSEA.

The chain is built from TRBV9 and TRBJ1-1, with 10 bases fitting TRBD1. Trimming at V came to 4 bases and at J to 4 bases, leaving 10 bases not matched to a gene. The germline gives CDR1 SGDLS, CDR2 YYNGEE. This CDR3 has 16 amino acids. As DNA, the CDR3 is TGTGCCAGCAGCAATTGGGACAGGGGAGAGGCCACTGAAGCTTTCTTT. Protein product: CASSNWDRGEATEAFF. Filled out from reference TRBV9 and TRBJ1-1, the complete variable domain reads DSGVTQTPKHLITATGQRVTLRCSPRSGDLSVYWYQQSLDQGLQFLIQYYNGEERAKGNILERFSAQQFPDLHSELNLSSLELGDSALYFCASSNWDRGEATEAFFGQGTRLTVV.

This sequence joins TRBV28 and TRBJ2-7; tentatively, D is TRBD1 (6 bases). The germline gives CDR1 MDHEN, CDR2 SYDVKM. V was clipped by 5 bases and J by 2 bases, with 13 bases between them. The CDR3 length is 14 residues. This CDR3 is CASSPGDRTYEQYF. The CDR3 region has the DNA TGTGCCAGCAGTCCAGGGGACCGCACCTACGAGCAGTACTTC.

The rearrangement joins TRBV6-2 or TRBV6-3 to TRBJ2-5; 13 positions agree with TRBD2. The CDR3 sequence is 16 residues long. The V segment lost 7 bases and the J segment 4 bases; nucleotides outside the gene matches: 9. From germline, CDR1 is MNHEY and CDR2 SVGEGT. The CDR3 coding sequence is TGTGCCAGCAACCCCCGGGGACTAGCGGGACGAGAGACCCAGTACTTC. Translating it yields CASNPRGLAGRETQYF.

This clone turned up a few times. V and J are TRBV5-1 and TRBJ2-7, with D maybe TRBD2 (5 bases). Between the trimmed V and J ends, which lost 1 base and 6 bases, there was a span of 11 bases. CDR1 SGHRS and CDR2 YFSETQ come from the germline V gene. The CDR3 has 13 amino acids. CDR3 sequence: CASSLRTDSEQYV. The CDR3, as DNA: TGCGCCAGCAGCTTGAGGACGGACTCCGAGCAGTACGTC.

The chain carries TRBV9 and TRBJ2-2; 15 nucleotides agree with TRBD2. After removal of 2 bases from V and 3 bases from J, the junction contained 8 bases not matched to a gene. Germline lookup yields CDR1 SGDLS and CDR2 YYNGEE. This CDR3 comprises 19 residues. The CDR3 coding sequence is TGTGCCAGCAGCGTGGGGGGACTAGCGGGAGGTTCGGACACCGGGGAGCTGTTTTTT. This encodes CASSVGGLAGGSDTGELFF. Full variable domain (outside the CDR3, taken from reference TRBV9 and TRBJ2-2): DSGVTQTPKHLITATGQRVTLRCSPRSGDLSVYWYQQSLDQGLQFLIQYYNGEERAKGNILERFSAQQFPDLHSELNLSSLELGDSALYFCASSVGGLAGGSDTGELFFGEGSRLTVL.

This chain uses TRBV11-3 with TRBJ1-1; no reliable D call. Germline V CDR1 and CDR2: SGHNT, YENEEA. V was clipped by 0 bases and J by 10 bases, with 6 bases between them. The CDR3 has 11 residues. The CDR3 nucleotides are TGTGCCAGCAGCTTAGAAAATATAGCTTTCTTT. The encoded protein is CASSLENIAFF.

To note about this clone: The sample contains more than one DNA sequence encoding this CDR3. The V and J genes are TRBV18 and TRBJ1-5; TRBD1 matches 8 bases. The ends lost 3 bases at V and 7 bases at J; junction bases unmatched: 2. The CDR3 spans 13 residues. CDR1 is KGHSH and CDR2 is LQKENI in the germline V gene. The CDR3 spells CASSPGQEQPQHF. DNA for the CDR3: TGTGCCAGCTCACCGGGACAGGAACAGCCCCAGCATTTT.

The chain carries TRBV2 and TRBJ2-5; 10 nucleotides match TRBD2. The junction had 15 bases not matched to a gene; V was cut back by 9 bases and J by 5 bases. The CDR3 totals 16 residues. The V gene's germline CDR1 is SNHLY and CDR2 FYNNEI. The chain's CDR3 is CASRRSPGLAMETQYF. CDR3 coding DNA: TGTGCCAGTAGAAGAAGCCCGGGACTAGCGATGGAGACCCAGTACTTC.

The rearrangement joins TRBV18 to TRBJ1-4; D is perhaps TRBD1 (5 bases). CDR3 length equals 12 residues. Trimming left V 2 bases short and J 8 bases short, with 6 bases between. From germline, CDR1 is KGHSH and CDR2 LQKENI. DNA of the CDR3: TGTGCCAGCTCACCAAGGGGAGAAAAACTGTTTTTT. Translating it yields CASSPRGEKLFF. Full variable domain (rest looked up from reference TRBV18 and TRBJ1-4): NAGVMQNPRHLVRRRGQEARLRCSPMKGHSHVYWYRQLPEEGLKFMVYLQKENIIDESGMPKERFSAEFPKEGPSILRIQQVVRGDSAAYFCASSPRGEKLFFGSGTQLSVL.

The gene calls are TRBV12-3 or TRBV12-4 and TRBJ2-4; 8 bases line up with TRBD1. V shed 3 bases, J shed 16 bases, and the junction held 8 bases outside the gene matches. The CDR3 totals 12 residues. CDR3 region: CASSFLETGVYF. As DNA, the CDR3 is TGTGCCAGCAGTTTCCTAGAGACAGGGGTCTACTTC.

V gene TRBV9 combines with J gene TRBJ2-2; D is unclear. The CDR3 sequence is 16 residues long. Germline CDR1 reads SGDLS; CDR2 reads YYNGEE. Trimming took off 4 bases at V and 6 bases at J, with 19 bases between the two ends. CDR3 sequence (DNA): TGTGCCAGCAGCCCCTTTTCGGCTAGTCCCTCCGGGGAGCTGTTTTTT. Translated, it gives CASSPFSASPSGELFF.

The V and J genes are TRBV10-3 and TRBJ1-3; possibly TRBD1 for D (6 bases). This CDR3 comprises 13 residues. V gave up 6 bases and J gave up 9 bases, with 15 bases separating them. The germline V gene encodes CDR1 ENHRY and CDR2 SYGVKD. CDR3 nucleotides: TGTGCCATCAGGGGGTCAGGGGATGGCACCATATATTTT. Its protein is CAIRGSGDGTIYF.

The rearrangement joins TRBV7-2 to TRBJ1-2; TRBD1 aligns across 7 bases. The CDR3 covers 14 residues. J gave up 5 bases and V 5 bases, and 8 bases lay outside the gene matches. The germline gives CDR1 SGHTA, CDR2 FQGNSA. Here the CDR3 DNA reads TGTGCCAGCAGCGATCCGGGACAGCTATATGGCTACACCTTC. This translates into CASSDPGQLYGYTF.

The V and J genes are TRBV7-2 and TRBJ2-2, with D unresolved. The CDR3 covers 14 residues. Looked up from germline, CDR1 is SGHTA and CDR2 is FQGNSA. V dropped 0 bases and J dropped 7 bases, with 9 bases sitting between them. DNA for the CDR3: TGTGCCAGCAGCTTAGCGGGTAGCATCGGGGAGCTGTTTTTT. Its protein product is CASSLAGSIGELFF.

The chain joins TRBV27 to TRBJ2-7; 8 bases are a match to TRBD2. V trimming: 5 bases; J trimming: 2 bases; junction bases outside the gene matches: 8. CDR1 is MNHEY, CDR2 SMNVEV, per germline (reference sequence). This CDR3 is built from 15 residues. In DNA form, the CDR3 reads TGTGCCAGCAGTCCTCGGGCGGGGGGACCCTACGAGCAGTACGTC. It encodes CASSPRAGGPYEQYV.

This sequence joins TRBV15 and TRBJ2-1; 10 nucleotides match TRBD1. CDR1 is LNHNV and CDR2 is YYDKDF in the germline V gene (reference sequence). The J segment lost 3 bases and the V segment lost 5 bases, leaving 7 bases of the junction unmatched. This CDR3 has 16 amino acids. CDR3 amino acids: CATSRSRDRGYNEQFF. CDR3 coding DNA: TGTGCCACCAGCCGCTCGAGGGACAGGGGCTACAATGAGCAGTTCTTC.

This clone was seen once. This chain links TRBV9 with TRBJ2-3; weak D call: TRBD1 (5 bases). Germline V lookup: CDR1 SGDLS, CDR2 YYNGEE. Trimming shortened V by 3 bases and J by 0 bases, and 8 bases separated the two germline ends. The CDR3 has 14 amino acids. The CDR3 loop reads CASSETASTDTQYF. The CDR3 nucleotides are TGTGCCAGCAGCGAGACAGCCAGCACAGATACGCAGTATTTT.

The chain links TRBV3-1 (or the pseudogene TRBV3-2) to TRBJ1-2, with TRBD1 matching 11 bases. Germline CDR1 reads LGHDT; CDR2 reads YNNKEL (reference sequence). With V trimmed by 5 bases and J by 3 bases, 5 bases remained unmatched. This CDR3 spans 15 amino acids. CDR3 loop: CASSWDRGWDYGYTF. CDR3 coding DNA: TGTGCCAGCAGCTGGGACAGGGGGTGGGACTATGGCTACACCTTC.